A single T cell receptor beta chain is shown here with its context. TCRdb keeps only in-frame clones here, not all; method: immunoSEQ multiplex PCR. The sample lists around 60,000 clones, around 93% seen once, with less than 2% in the top ten. The data are from a study of T cell changes during pregnancy in multiple sclerosis. This receptor was taken from a female donor with multiple sclerosis, enrolled in a pregnancy study. Material: peripheral blood, obtained after pregnancy.

The CDR3 sequence is CASSPWTGSLTEAFF. CDR3 nucleotides: TGCGCCAGCAGCCCCTGGACAGGGAGCTTGACTGAAGCTTTCTTT. The chain employs TRBV5-1 and TRBJ1-1; 8 nucleotides agree with TRBD1. V was clipped by 4 bases and J by 5 bases; unmatched bases: 10. The CDR3 sequence is 15 residues long. Germline V lookup: CDR1 SGHRS, CDR2 YFSETQ.